The 19 T cell receptor beta chains presented below share a single source sample, sequenced in a study of T cells expressing NK-cell markers. TCRdb reworked the 5' RACE reads into one entry per CDR3 protein, no DNA. The sample totals 400,000 or so distinct CDR3 sequences. Sequenced sample: blood T cells: a sorted CD56 or NKG2C T cell subset, CD4+ or CD8+ T cells, or bulk PBMC T cells (not recorded which). These receptors all come from a woman in her forties or fifties in good health.

The chain is built from TRBV10-3 and TRBJ2-1; TCRdb names TRBD2, which stays unverified in the absence of DNA. The CDR3 spans 17 residues. Germline V gives CDR1 ENHRY, CDR2 SYGVKD. CDR3 sequence: CAISAQWREGGYNEQFF.

The chain has TRBV5-5 and TRBJ2-1; the TRBD1 assignment by TCRdb is unverifiable without DNA. The germline V gene encodes CDR1 SGHKS and CDR2 YYEKEE (reference sequence). The CDR3 is made up of 16 amino acids. CDR3 residues: CASSLDGTGDYNEQFF.

This sequence joins TRBV6-5 and TRBJ2-3; TCRdb's assignment of TRBD2 cannot be checked, as there is no DNA. This CDR3 contains 14 residues. Germline V CDR1 and CDR2: MNHEY, SVGAGI. This CDR3 is CASSYRREADTQYF.

V and J are TRBV4-1 and TRBJ2-5; TCRdb lists TRBD1, though no DNA is available to test this call. Looked up from germline, CDR1 is MGHRA and CDR2 is YSYEKL. The CDR3 totals 14 residues. This CDR3 is CASSSNRGQETQYF.

This chain joins TRBV12-3 or TRBV12-4 and TRBJ2-3; absent DNA, TCRdb's TRBD2 call cannot be checked. The CDR3 sequence is 15 residues long. CDR3 sequence: CASRWGDFSTDTQYF.

The chain carries TRBV12-3 or TRBV12-4 and TRBJ2-1; TCRdb's D call, TRBD1, is unchecked because there is no DNA. The CDR3 extends over 16 amino acids. CDR3 amino acids: CASSFQAGQSRNEQFF.

This chain links TRBV29-1 with TRBJ1-1; TCRdb names TRBD1, which stays unverified in the absence of DNA. CDR1 and CDR2 from the germline V gene are SQVTM and ANQGSEA. The CDR3 contains 12 residues. The CDR3 spells CSVGGGGTEAFF.

The CDR3: CSASLQGLKSYTF. The chain uses TRBV20-1 and TRBJ1-2; TCRdb gives TRBD1 as the D gene, but with no DNA this cannot be confirmed. Germline lookup yields CDR1 DFQATT and CDR2 SNEGSKA (reference sequence). This CDR3 comprises 13 residues.

The chain couples TRBV4-1 to TRBJ2-5; absent DNA, TCRdb's TRBD1 call cannot be checked. Germline V gives CDR1 MGHRA, CDR2 YSYEKL. The CDR3 sequence is 17 residues long. The CDR3 loop is CASSRAGGTGRIETQYF.

CDR3 sequence: CSAENPGRINEQFF. This chain joins TRBV29-1 and TRBJ2-1; the D call from TCRdb, TRBD1, cannot be confirmed without DNA. The CDR3 loop spans 14 amino acids. Germline lookup yields CDR1 SQVTM and CDR2 ANQGSEA.

The chain has TRBV4-2 and TRBJ1-2. This CDR3 is built from 15 residues. The germline V gene has CDR1 LGHNA and CDR2 YNFKEQ. Here the CDR3 reads CASSPTLGENYGYTF.

The chain carries TRBV7-9 and TRBJ1-1; checking the TCRdb D call of TRBD1 is not possible without DNA. This CDR3 comprises 16 residues. Germline assignment: CDR1 SEHNR and CDR2 FQNEAQ (reference sequence). The CDR3 is CASSTSPGQGGTEAFF.

V is TRBV10-3 and J is TRBJ1-4. Germline-derived CDR1 and CDR2 are ENHRY and SYGVKD. CDR3 length equals 16 residues. CDR3: CATLDPAVATNEKLFF.

The chain joins TRBV20-1 to TRBJ2-1; the TCRdb D gene call, TRBD1, has no DNA to confirm it. The CDR3 totals 15 residues. Germline values: CDR1 DFQATT, CDR2 SNEGSKA (reference sequence). CDR3 loop: CSASDGTGSKNEQFF.

The chain uses TRBV11-3 and TRBJ2-1; TCRdb's D gene call, TRBD1, goes unchecked for lack of DNA. The CDR3 consists of 16 residues. Germline CDR1 SGHNT, CDR2 YENEEA. The CDR3 here is CASSSRDRVDAREQFF.

The chain has TRBV10-3 and TRBJ2-2. Germline lookup yields CDR1 ENHRY and CDR2 SYGVKD. The CDR3 sequence is 15 residues long. The CDR3 sequence is CAISPHATNTGELFF.

The chain carries TRBV10-3 and TRBJ1-2; TCRdb proposes TRBD1, but this gene call is untestable without DNA. The germline CDR1 and CDR2 sequences are ENHRY and SYGVKD. This CDR3 spans 11 amino acids. The chain's CDR3 is CAISEGAGYTF.

The genes are TRBV6-5 and TRBJ2-5; as DNA is missing, the TRBD2 call by TCRdb cannot be tested. CDR3 length: 16 amino acids. The germline gives CDR1 MNHEY, CDR2 SVGAGI. The CDR3 sequence: CASSFGLAGSGETQYF.

The rearrangement joins TRBV5-1 to TRBJ2-7; TCRdb indicates TRBD2, and absent DNA this call remains unverified. CDR3 length: 15 residues. CDR1 is SGHRS, CDR2 YFSETQ, per germline. The chain's CDR3 is CASSLEAGGPWEQYF.